One sample yielded the 19 T cell receptor beta chains listed below, sequenced in a study of T-cell reconstitution after alpha-beta-depleted transplantation in children. Preparation of the TCRbeta library involved a method that used unique molecular identifiers. TCRdb independently ran MiXCR on the PCR reads; one entry per CDR3 protein. The sample carries about 110,000 distinct CDR3 sequences, almost 6.5% recorded once. This sample comprised PBMCs, mostly from graft donor cells, obtained 360 days after TCRalphabeta/CD19-depleted stem cell transplant. The receptors derive from a male patient aged 2 to 10 who had a stem cell transplant for acute lymphoblastic leukemia, so the T cells may come from the graft donor.

This clonotype was seen at least ten times. The V call is TRBV12-3 or TRBV12-4, the J call TRBJ1-1; D is undetermined. The CDR3 has 13 residues. V lost 7 bases and J 3 bases, leaving 12 bases between the germline ends. CDR3 in amino acids: CASKPLLYTEAFF. For the CDR3, the DNA is TGTGCCAGCAAACCCCTGCTTTACACTGAAGCTTTCTTT.

This clonotype occurred many times. The chain recombines TRBV9 with TRBJ2-3; D may be TRBD1 (5 bases). Germline assignment: CDR1 SGDLS and CDR2 YYNGEE. The CDR3 is made up of 14 amino acids. V lost 3 bases, J lost 4 bases, and 12 bases lay in between. The CDR3 loop reads CASSEQATPDTQYF. Written as DNA, the CDR3 is TGTGCCAGCAGCGAACAGGCTACTCCAGATACGCAGTATTTT.

This clonotype was seen at least ten times. V and J are TRBV7-9 and TRBJ1-4; D is unclear. Between the trimmed V and J ends, which lost 10 bases and 4 bases, there was a span of 4 bases. Germline V gene lookup returns CDR1 SEHNR and CDR2 FQNEAQ (reference sequence). The CDR3 is made up of 10 amino acids. CDR3 sequence reads: CAIINEKLFF. Written as DNA, the CDR3 is TGTGCCATCATTAATGAAAAACTGTTTTTT.

The J gene is TRBJ2-4, the V gene TRBV6-2 or TRBV6-3, with 9 positions matching TRBD2. This CDR3 region has 17 residues. CDR1 is MNHEY and CDR2 is SVGEGT in the germline V gene. The trim removed 6 bases at V and 0 bases at J, leaving 9 bases unmatched. The DNA for the CDR3 is TGTGCCAGCAGCCACCAAGGACTAGCGCGAGCCAAAAACATTCAGTACTTC. Its protein product is CASSHQGLARAKNIQYF.

In its sample, this clonotype was seen a few times. V usage is TRBV2 and J usage is TRBJ2-7; D unclear. The V gene's germline CDR1 is SNHLY and CDR2 FYNNEI. Deletions cut 4 bases from V and 0 bases from J, with 10 bases between. CDR3 length equals 14 residues. The CDR3 sequence: CASSVYLASYEQYF. In DNA form, the CDR3 reads TGTGCCAGCAGTGTCTATTTAGCCTCCTACGAGCAGTACTTC.

This clonotype was seen at least ten times. The chain combines TRBV5-6 with TRBJ1-2, with D unclear. Germline CDR1 and CDR2: SGHDT and YYEEEE. The CDR3 spans 14 residues. The V end lost 0 bases, the J end lost 4 bases, and 10 bases lay between the germline ends. The CDR3 reads CASSLAGFGYGYTF. In nucleotides, the CDR3 is TGTGCCAGCAGCTTGGCCGGATTTGGCTATGGCTACACCTTC.

In this sample, this clonotype turned up many times. The J gene is TRBJ2-4, the V gene TRBV27; D possibly corresponds to TRBD2 (6 bases). The CDR3 covers 14 residues. Germline V lookup: CDR1 MNHEY, CDR2 SMNVEV (reference sequence). The V gene lost 6 bases and the J gene lost 6 bases, with 15 bases spanning the gap. CDR3 sequence: CASRRGAVGNIQYF. CDR3 nucleotides: TGTGCCAGCAGACGCGGGGCCGTCGGAAACATTCAGTACTTC.

This clonotype was detected many times. This chain connects TRBV28 to TRBJ2-3; the match to TRBD1 covers 9 bases. The CDR3 sequence is 14 residues long. Germline values: CDR1 MDHEN, CDR2 SYDVKM. V was clipped by 9 bases and J by 4 bases; unmatched bases: 8. The CDR3 loop is CASSFGQGPDTQYF. CDR3 in DNA: TGTGCCAGTAGCTTCGGACAGGGGCCAGATACGCAGTATTTT.

This clonotype was detected many times. The chain recombines TRBV4-3 with TRBJ2-3; no reliable D call. Germline values: CDR1 LGHNA, CDR2 YSLEER. The CDR3 loop spans 12 amino acids. Trimming removed 4 bases from V and 5 bases from J, with 7 bases in between. As DNA, the CDR3 is TGCGCCAGCAGCCGACGGAGAGATACGCAGTATTTT. Amino acid sequence: CASSRRRDTQYF.

V usage is TRBV5-5 and J usage is TRBJ1-4; 8 bases agree with TRBD1. Losses at the gene ends were 4 bases for V and 10 bases for J; bases not matched to a gene: 3. Germline loops: CDR1 SGHKS, CDR2 YYEKEE (reference sequence). The length of the CDR3 is 12 residues. CDR3: CASSITGGKLFF. The CDR3 DNA follows: TGTGCCAGCAGCATAACAGGGGGAAAACTGTTTTTT. Based on the CDR3 plus reference TRBV5-5 and TRBJ1-4, the full variable domain is DAGVTQSPTHLIKTRGQQVTLRCSPISGHKSVSWYQQVLGQGPQFIFQYYEKEERGRGNFPDRFSARQFPNYSSELNVNALLLGDSALYLCASSITGGKLFFGSGTQLSVL.

This chain links TRBV30 with TRBJ2-1, with 12 bases fitting TRBD2. After removal of 4 bases from V and 3 bases from J, the junction contained 10 bases not matched to a gene. CDR3 length equals 17 residues. Looked up from germline, CDR1 is GTSNPN and CDR2 is SVGIG (reference sequence). The CDR3 protein is CAWTGVTSGGHYNEQFF. CDR3 bases: TGTGCCTGGACCGGAGTGACTAGCGGGGGACACTACAATGAGCAGTTCTTC.

The CDR3 here is CASSPLVKGEQYF. DNA of the CDR3: TGTGCCAGCTCACCACTGGTCAAGGGCGAGCAGTACTTC. The chain joins TRBV18 to TRBJ2-7; the D is unclear. Deletions cut 1 base from V and 6 bases from J, with 10 bases between. CDR3 length equals 13 residues. The V gene's germline CDR1 is KGHSH and CDR2 LQKENI.

This clonotype was counted between two and nine times. The chain has TRBV2 and TRBJ2-1; D not resolved. Germline lookup yields CDR1 SNHLY and CDR2 FYNNEI. CDR3 length: 13 amino acids. V dropped 6 bases and J dropped 1 base, with 7 bases sitting between them. The CDR3 is CASRPWSYNEQFF. The CDR3 region has the DNA TGTGCCAGCAGGCCGTGGTCCTACAATGAGCAGTTCTTC.

This clonotype showed up many times. The chain carries TRBV3-1 and TRBJ1-2; 7 bases fit TRBD1. There are 15 residues in the CDR3. Germline CDR1 reads LGHDT; CDR2 reads YNNKEL (reference sequence). Trimming at V came to 6 bases and at J to 4 bases, leaving 11 bases not matched to a gene. For the CDR3, the DNA is TGTGCCAGCAGACTAAATATGGACAGGCGCTATGGCTACACCTTC. Protein: CASRLNMDRRYGYTF.

This clonotype showed up just a few times. The J gene is TRBJ2-7, the V gene TRBV6-2 or TRBV6-3; D remains unclear. Germline assignment: CDR1 MNHEY and CDR2 SVGEGT. The CDR3 totals 15 residues. Trimming shortened V by 2 bases and J by 6 bases, and 17 bases separated the two germline ends. The CDR3: CASSYPVLATSEQYF. The CDR3 nucleotides are TGTGCCAGCAGTTACCCCGTACTGGCGACCTCCGAGCAGTACTTC.

This clonotype was counted ten times or more. The chain carries TRBV20-1 and TRBJ2-5; no firm D call. This CDR3 has 13 residues. The V and J ends lost 0 bases and 5 bases respectively, with 10 bases between them. CDR1 DFQATT and CDR2 SNEGSKA come from the germline V gene (reference sequence). CDR3 DNA: TGCAGTGCTAGAGATCCCGACCGGGAGACCCAGTACTTC. It encodes CSARDPDRETQYF.

The gene calls are TRBV28 and TRBJ1-5; 12 bases map to TRBD1. Germline CDR1 reads MDHEN; CDR2 reads SYDVKM. CDR3 length equals 14 residues. V was pared by 6 bases and J by 6 bases, with 3 bases of the junction left unmatched. CDR3 in DNA: TGTGCCAGCAGAGGGACAGGGGGCGGTCAGCCCCAGCATTTT. Its protein is CASRGTGGGQPQHF.

This sequence joins TRBV5-6 and TRBJ1-6; no definite D call. V was cut by 0 bases and J by 6 bases, with 4 bases left in between. This CDR3 is built from 13 residues. The germline gives CDR1 SGHDT, CDR2 YYEEEE. DNA for the CDR3: TGTGCCAGCAGCTTGGAGGTTAATTCACCCCTCCACTTT. It translates to CASSLEVNSPLHF.

The sample holds a few counts of this clonotype. This chain joins TRBV27 and TRBJ2-7, with 11 bases lining up with TRBD2. This CDR3 region has 15 residues. The germline gives CDR1 MNHEY, CDR2 SMNVEV (reference sequence). V shed 7 bases and J 5 bases; nucleotides not matched to a gene: 10. Here the CDR3 reads CASTGVSGGADEQYF. Here the CDR3 DNA reads TGTGCCAGCACGGGAGTTAGCGGGGGGGCCGACGAGCAGTACTTC.